The 2 T cell receptor beta chains below come from one sample, sequenced in a study of blood T cells in healthy people across ages. A second PCR, run for roughly 7 to 11 cycles, used a sample-barcoded 5' primer plus a J-beta primer mix. Each CDR3 protein is one row after TCRdb ran MiXCR on the 5' RACE reads. The sample shows about 570,000 distinct CDR3 sequences, approximately 27% of them seen only once. The sample taken for sequencing was blood. The receptors here all came from a woman in her sixties or seventies in good health.

This clonotype was picked up a small number of times. The chain has TRBV5-5 and TRBJ1-2; D not resolved. CDR3 length: 15 amino acids. CDR1 is SGHKS and CDR2 is YYEKEE in the germline V gene (reference sequence). Trimming removed 0 bases from V and 1 base from J, with 10 bases in between. The chain's CDR3 is CASSLVSDINYGYTF. The CDR3 DNA sequence: TGTGCCAGCAGCTTGGTATCAGATATTAACTATGGCTACACCTTC. The complete variable domain, with remaining parts taken from reference TRBV5-5 and TRBJ1-2, reads DAGVTQSPTHLIKTRGQQVTLRCSPISGHKSVSWYQQVLGQGPQFIFQYYEKEERGRGNFPDRFSARQFPNYSSELNVNALLLGDSALYLCASSLVSDINYGYTFGSGTRLTVV.

This clonotype was counted between two and nine times. V and J are TRBV4-3 and TRBJ1-4; tentatively, D is TRBD1 (5 bases). CDR3 size: 15 residues. Germline V lookup: CDR1 LGHNA, CDR2 YSLEER. V lost 0 bases and J 7 bases, leaving 12 bases between the germline ends. CDR3 nucleotides: TGCGCCAGCAGCCAAGAACGGGCAGGGAGTGAAAAACTGTTTTTT. It specifies CASSQERAGSEKLFF.